The rows below give T cell receptor beta chains drawn from one sample of a study of patients and donors after allogeneic stem cell transplantation. MiXCR, applied by TCRdb to the RT-PCR reads, yields one record per CDR3 protein. The repertoire consists of around 150,000 distinct CDR3 sequences, with about two fifths occurring once and the leading ten covering 50%. Sample: blood, either unsorted or a sorted T cell fraction (not recorded which). These receptors were taken from a human donor who was either an allogeneic HSCT recipient or a stem cell or donor lymphocyte infusion donor (not recorded which). It is not recorded whose cells these are; they may come from a transplant donor. Both conserved end residues are part of each CDR3. Each record gives: V gene, J gene, clone size, D gene, CDR3 DNA, CDR3 protein. D genes are given only for firm matches. The size entry is marked missing in some rows and otherwise reads once, few, many or a size class.

V gene: TRBV6-6
J gene: TRBJ1-3
clone size: NA
D gene: NA
CDR3 DNA: TGTGCCAGCAGTTACGAGGGCAGCTCTGGAAACACCATATATTTT
CDR3 protein: CASSYEGSSGNTIYF

V gene: TRBV28
J gene: TRBJ1-5
clone size: NA
D gene: TRBD1
CDR3 DNA: TGTGCCAGCAGTTCTCGACAGGGGAGGAATCAGCCCCAGCATTTT
CDR3 protein: CASSSRQGRNQPQHF

V gene: TRBV13
J gene: TRBJ1-2
clone size: NA
D gene: NA
CDR3 DNA: TGTGCCAGCAGCTTAGAGCAGGGGTACGACTATGGCTACACCTTC
CDR3 protein: CASSLEQGYDYGYTF

V gene: TRBV11-2
J gene: TRBJ1-2
clone size: NA
D gene: TRBD1
CDR3 DNA: TGTGCCAGCAGCGAACCCCGGACAGGCGACTATGGCTACACCTTC
CDR3 protein: CASSEPRTGDYGYTF

V gene: TRBV4-1
J gene: TRBJ1-4
clone size: NA
D gene: NA
CDR3 DNA: TGCGCCAGCAGCAAAGATGAAAAACTGTTTTTT
CDR3 protein: CASSKDEKLFF

V gene: TRBV3-1
J gene: TRBJ2-3
clone size: NA
D gene: TRBD1
CDR3 DNA: TGTGCCAGTACCGTAGGGACAGGGTTAACCACCGCGCAGTATTTT
CDR3 protein: CASTVGTGLTTAQYF

V gene: TRBV20-1
J gene: TRBJ1-5
clone size: many
D gene: NA
CDR3 DNA: TGCAGTGCTAGTATTGGCAGCCGAGGGGGCAATCAGCCCCAGCATTTT
CDR3 protein: CSASIGSRGGNQPQHF

V gene: TRBV4-3
J gene: TRBJ1-4
clone size: few
D gene: NA
CDR3 DNA: TGCGCCAGCAGCCAAGATCTTGGGACACCTAATGAAAAACTGTTTTTT
CDR3 protein: CASSQDLGTPNEKLFF

V gene: TRBV7-2
J gene: TRBJ2-3
clone size: NA
D gene: NA
CDR3 DNA: TGTGCCAGCAGCTTAGGCGCGCCCAACACAGATACGCAGTATTTT
CDR3 protein: CASSLGAPNTDTQYF

V gene: TRBV6-5
J gene: TRBJ1-1
clone size: NA
D gene: NA
CDR3 DNA: TGTGCCAGCTCGGCGGGGGCTTATGAAGCTTTCTTT
CDR3 protein: CASSAGAYEAFF

V gene: TRBV4-1
J gene: TRBJ2-3
clone size: NA
D gene: NA
CDR3 DNA: TGCGCCAGCAGCCATGTTGGGGAAGGGACGCAGTATTTT
CDR3 protein: CASSHVGEGTQYF

V gene: TRBV6-4
J gene: TRBJ2-1
clone size: NA
D gene: TRBD2
CDR3 DNA: TGTGCCAGCAGCGCCTCGACTAGCGGGGGTGAGCAGTTCTTC
CDR3 protein: CASSASTSGGEQFF

V gene: TRBV6-6
J gene: TRBJ1-5
clone size: NA
D gene: NA
CDR3 DNA: TGTGCCAGCAGTGTACTGCATGGTAATCAGCCCCAGCATTTT
CDR3 protein: CASSVLHGNQPQHF

V gene: TRBV6-5
J gene: TRBJ2-6
clone size: NA
D gene: TRBD2
CDR3 DNA: TGTGCCAGCAGTTATCGGGGGGTGTTTGGGGCCAACGTCCTGACTTTC
CDR3 protein: CASSYRGVFGANVLTF

V gene: TRBV12-3/TRBV12-4
J gene: TRBJ2-3
clone size: few
D gene: TRBD2
CDR3 DNA: TGTGCCAGCAGTTCCTCAGCGGGGGGGCGAGATTTT
CDR3 protein: CASSSSAGGRDF

V gene: TRBV28
J gene: TRBJ1-5
clone size: many
D gene: TRBD1
CDR3 DNA: TGTGCCAGCAGTGTGTCGACAGGGGACGGAGGACAGCCCCAGCATTTT
CDR3 protein: CASSVSTGDGGQPQHF

V gene: TRBV29-1
J gene: TRBJ1-1
clone size: NA
D gene: NA
CDR3 DNA: TGCAGCGTCCTCTGGGCTGTGGCCACTGAAGCTTTCTTT
CDR3 protein: CSVLWAVATEAFF

V gene: TRBV13
J gene: TRBJ2-1
clone size: NA
D gene: NA
CDR3 DNA: TGTGCCAGCAGCTTGCAGAGGCTCCTCAATGAGCAGTTCTTC
CDR3 protein: CASSLQRLLNEQFF

V gene: TRBV11-2
J gene: TRBJ2-2
clone size: NA
D gene: NA
CDR3 DNA: TGTGCCAAGCCGGAGGCCGGGGAGCTGTTTTTT
CDR3 protein: CAKPEAGELFF

V gene: TRBV29-1
J gene: TRBJ1-1
clone size: NA
D gene: NA
CDR3 DNA: TGCAGCGTTCAGGGGAACACTGAAGCTTTCTTT
CDR3 protein: CSVQGNTEAFF

V gene: TRBV7-2
J gene: TRBJ2-3
clone size: few
D gene: NA
CDR3 DNA: TGTGCCAGCAGCTTAAACGCGGCGGGTACAGATACGCAGTATTTT
CDR3 protein: CASSLNAAGTDTQYF

V gene: TRBV7-8
J gene: TRBJ1-1
clone size: NA
D gene: NA
CDR3 DNA: TGTGCCAGCAGCTTAGTCGTTCGGGGCACGACTGAAGCTTTCTTT
CDR3 protein: CASSLVVRGTTEAFF

V gene: TRBV6-5
J gene: TRBJ1-1
clone size: NA
D gene: NA
CDR3 DNA: TGTGCCAGCAGCCGACTACTCACGAACACTGAAGCTTTCTTT
CDR3 protein: CASSRLLTNTEAFF

V gene: TRBV5-5
J gene: TRBJ1-5
clone size: many
D gene: TRBD1
CDR3 DNA: TGTGCCAGCAGCGCGGACAGGGGGAGCAATCAGCCCCAGCATTTT
CDR3 protein: CASSADRGSNQPQHF

V gene: TRBV29-1
J gene: TRBJ1-1
clone size: few
D gene: TRBD1
CDR3 DNA: TGCAGCGTCCGACAGGGACTGAACACTGAAGCTTTCTTT
CDR3 protein: CSVRQGLNTEAFF

V gene: TRBV2
J gene: TRBJ1-2
clone size: few
D gene: NA
CDR3 DNA: TGTGCCAGCAGTGGAATTTACGGCTACACCTTC
CDR3 protein: CASSGIYGYTF

V gene: TRBV6-5
J gene: TRBJ1-5
clone size: NA
D gene: NA
CDR3 DNA: TGTGCCAGCAGTTCGCTCGGGCTAGCGGGGCCCCAGCATTTT
CDR3 protein: CASSSLGLAGPQHF

V gene: TRBV12-3/TRBV12-4
J gene: TRBJ2-3
clone size: NA
D gene: NA
CDR3 DNA: TGTGCCAGCAGTCAAGGACTCCCAAGCACAGATACGCAGTATTTT
CDR3 protein: CASSQGLPSTDTQYF

V gene: TRBV7-2
J gene: TRBJ2-1
clone size: NA
D gene: NA
CDR3 DNA: TGTGCCAGCAGCTTAGGTACAGCGCGACACTGGGGCAATGAGCAGTTCTTC
CDR3 protein: CASSLGTARHWGNEQFF

V gene: TRBV24-1
J gene: TRBJ2-3
clone size: NA
D gene: NA
CDR3 DNA: TGTGCCACCAGTGATGGGACAAGGGGCCTCACAGATACGCAGTATTTT
CDR3 protein: CATSDGTRGLTDTQYF

V gene: TRBV5-6
J gene: TRBJ1-1
clone size: NA
D gene: NA
CDR3 DNA: TGTGCCAGCAGCTTGTTGCCAGGGACGACTGAAGCTTTCTTT
CDR3 protein: CASSLLPGTTEAFF

V gene: TRBV3-1
J gene: TRBJ1-1
clone size: NA
D gene: NA
CDR3 DNA: TGTGCCAGCAGCCAAGGGGTTTGGACTGAAGCTTTCTTT
CDR3 protein: CASSQGVWTEAFF

V gene: TRBV4-3
J gene: TRBJ2-3
clone size: NA
D gene: TRBD2
CDR3 DNA: TGCGCCAGCAGCCAAGATGGGGAGGGCGGAGCAGATACGCAGTATTTT
CDR3 protein: CASSQDGEGGADTQYF

V gene: TRBV4-3
J gene: TRBJ1-1
clone size: NA
D gene: NA
CDR3 DNA: TGCGCCAGCAGCCAAGGATGGGGAGGTCTCACTGAAGCTTTCTTT
CDR3 protein: CASSQGWGGLTEAFF

V gene: TRBV27
J gene: TRBJ2-7
clone size: NA
D gene: NA
CDR3 DNA: TGTGCCAGCAGTCTCAGAACCATGGACGGCTACGAGCAGTACTTC
CDR3 protein: CASSLRTMDGYEQYF

V gene: TRBV29-1
J gene: TRBJ1-1
clone size: few
D gene: NA
CDR3 DNA: TGCAGCGTTGTACGAGTAGAAGCTTTCTTT
CDR3 protein: CSVVRVEAFF

V gene: TRBV5-4
J gene: TRBJ2-3
clone size: NA
D gene: NA
CDR3 DNA: TGTGCCAGCAGCTTGGATTTATCGGGGGCGGCTACGCAGTATTTT
CDR3 protein: CASSLDLSGAATQYF

V gene: TRBV12-3/TRBV12-4
J gene: TRBJ2-5
clone size: NA
D gene: TRBD1
CDR3 DNA: TGTGCCAGCAGTTTGAGGACCGACAGGGCCGGGACCCAGTACTTC
CDR3 protein: CASSLRTDRAGTQYF

V gene: TRBV4-3
J gene: TRBJ2-5
clone size: NA
D gene: NA
CDR3 DNA: TGCGCCAGCAGCCAAGATCCCGGGAGCGAGACCCAGTACTTC
CDR3 protein: CASSQDPGSETQYF

V gene: TRBV6-2/TRBV6-3
J gene: TRBJ2-3
clone size: NA
D gene: TRBD2
CDR3 DNA: TGTGCCAGCAGGCTCAGCGGGGGCACAGATACGCAGTATTTT
CDR3 protein: CASRLSGGTDTQYF